What follows are 5 T cell receptor beta chains derived from one specimen sequenced in a study of shared clonotypes between healthy human individuals. The repertoire was sequenced with immunoSEQ multiplex PCR; TCRdb's copy has only in-frame clones and lacks some. The sample carries roughly 2.6 million clones, roughly nine tenths recorded once. The sample comprised naive CD4+ T cells sorted from blood. The subset denotes: CD45RA+ positively selected. The receptors originated from a man aged 18 to 29 in good health.

Only a few counts were recorded for this clone. This chain's CDR3 is CASSHTPSNRNQPQHF. CDR3 bases: TGTGCCAGCAGCCACACTCCCAGTAACCGCAATCAGCCCCAGCATTTT. The chain uses TRBV14 and TRBJ1-5; D remains ambiguous. From germline, CDR1 is SGHDN and CDR2 FVKESK. Trimming cost V 3 bases and J 2 bases, with 14 bases left between them. The CDR3 sequence is 16 residues long.

The V call is TRBV2, the J call TRBJ2-7; the D gene is possibly TRBD1 (5 bases). The V gene lost 8 bases and the J gene lost 2 bases, with 16 bases spanning the gap. The CDR3 contains 14 residues. CDR1 and CDR2 from the germline V gene are SNHLY and FYNNEI. CDR3 coding DNA: TGTGCCAGCGGATCAGGGCGGATCGCCTACGAGCAGTACTTC. Its translation is CASGSGRIAYEQYF.

In the case of this clone: The sample holds other DNA sequences that translate to the same CDR3. This chain uses TRBV6-1 with TRBJ1-1; no reliable D call. Looked up from germline, CDR1 is MNHNS and CDR2 is SASEGT. V lost 6 bases to trimming and J lost 1 base, with 12 bases between them. The CDR3 loop spans 14 amino acids. CDR3: CASRPQVANTEAFF. CDR3 coding DNA: TGTGCCAGCAGGCCCCAGGTGGCGAACACTGAAGCTTTCTTT.

This clone has only one observation. The chain joins TRBV4-3 to TRBJ2-2, with D possibly matching TRBD2 (5 bases). CDR3 length equals 16 residues. CDR1 LGHNA and CDR2 YSLEER come from the germline V gene. V lost 0 bases and J lost 6, with 14 bases in between. DNA of the CDR3: TGCGCCAGCAGCCAAGAAGGTAGCGACGGCGCCGGGGAGCTGTTTTTT. As protein: CASSQEGSDGAGELFF.

V gene TRBV6-4 combines with J gene TRBJ1-2, with TRBD1 matching 8 bases. The CDR3 has 15 residues. Looked up from germline, CDR1 is MRHNA and CDR2 is SNTAGT. Trimming took 6 bases from V and 4 from J; bases not matched to a gene: 10. The chain's CDR3 is CASRKSGGASYGYTF. DNA for the CDR3: TGTGCCAGCAGGAAATCAGGGGGCGCGAGCTATGGCTACACCTTC.